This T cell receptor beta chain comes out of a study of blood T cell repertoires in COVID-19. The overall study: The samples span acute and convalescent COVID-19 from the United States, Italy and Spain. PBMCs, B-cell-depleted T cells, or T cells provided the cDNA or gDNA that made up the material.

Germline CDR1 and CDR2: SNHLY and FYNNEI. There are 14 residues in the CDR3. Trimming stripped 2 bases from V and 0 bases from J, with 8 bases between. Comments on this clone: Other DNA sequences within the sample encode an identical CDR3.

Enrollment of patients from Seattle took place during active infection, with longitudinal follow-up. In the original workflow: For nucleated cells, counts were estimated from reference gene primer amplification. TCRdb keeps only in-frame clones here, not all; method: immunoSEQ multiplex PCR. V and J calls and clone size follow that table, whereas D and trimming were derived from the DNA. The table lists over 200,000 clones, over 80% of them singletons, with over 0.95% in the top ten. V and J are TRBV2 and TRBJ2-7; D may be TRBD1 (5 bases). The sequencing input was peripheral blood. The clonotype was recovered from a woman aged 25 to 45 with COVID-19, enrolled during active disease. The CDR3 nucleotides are TGTGCCAGCAGTGAACAGGGTCCCTCCTACGAGCAGTACTTC. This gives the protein CASSEQGPSYEQYF.